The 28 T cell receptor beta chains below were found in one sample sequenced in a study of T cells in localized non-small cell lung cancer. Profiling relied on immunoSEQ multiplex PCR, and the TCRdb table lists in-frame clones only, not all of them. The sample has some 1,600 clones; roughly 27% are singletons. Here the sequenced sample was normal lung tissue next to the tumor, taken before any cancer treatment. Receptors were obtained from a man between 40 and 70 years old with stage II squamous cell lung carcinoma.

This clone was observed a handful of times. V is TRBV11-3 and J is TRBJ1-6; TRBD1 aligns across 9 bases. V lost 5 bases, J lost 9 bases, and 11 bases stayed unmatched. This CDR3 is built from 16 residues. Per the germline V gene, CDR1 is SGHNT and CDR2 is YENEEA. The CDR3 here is CASSARQGEGGSPLHF. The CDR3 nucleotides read TGTGCCAGCAGCGCCCGACAGGGGGAAGGGGGTTCACCCCTCCACTTT.

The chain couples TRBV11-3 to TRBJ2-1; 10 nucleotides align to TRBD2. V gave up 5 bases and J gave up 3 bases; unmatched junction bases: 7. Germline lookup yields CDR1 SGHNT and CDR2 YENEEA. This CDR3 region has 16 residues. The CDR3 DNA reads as TGTGCCAGCAGCCAGTTAACTAGCGGGGTCTACAATGAGCAGTTCTTC. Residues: CASSQLTSGVYNEQFF. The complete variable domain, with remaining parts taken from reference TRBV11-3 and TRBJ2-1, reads EAGVVQSPRYKIIEKKQPVAFWCNPISGHNTLYWYLQNLGQGPELLIRYENEEAVDDSQLPKDRFSAERLKGVDSTLKIQPAELGDSAVYLCASSQLTSGVYNEQFFGPGTRLTVL.

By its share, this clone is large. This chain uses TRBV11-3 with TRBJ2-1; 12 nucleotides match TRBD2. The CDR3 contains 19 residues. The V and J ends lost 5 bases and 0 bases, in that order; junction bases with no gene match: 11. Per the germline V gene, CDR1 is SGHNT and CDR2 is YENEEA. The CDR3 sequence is CASSATGTSGRSSYNEQFF. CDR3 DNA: TGTGCCAGCAGCGCGACCGGGACTAGCGGGCGAAGCTCCTACAATGAGCAGTTCTTC.

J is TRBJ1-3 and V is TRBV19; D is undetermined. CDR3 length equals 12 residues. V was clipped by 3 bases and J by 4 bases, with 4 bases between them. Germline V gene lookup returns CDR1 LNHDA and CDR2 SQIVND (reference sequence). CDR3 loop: CASSIGGNTIYF. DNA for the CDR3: TGTGCCAGTAGTATTGGAGGAAACACCATATATTTT. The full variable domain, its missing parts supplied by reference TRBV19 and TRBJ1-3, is DGGITQSPKYLFRKEGQNVTLSCEQNLNHDAMYWYRQDPGQGLRLIYYSQIVNDFQKGDIAEGYSVSREKKESFPLTVTSAQKNPTAFYLCASSIGGNTIYFGEGSWLTVV.

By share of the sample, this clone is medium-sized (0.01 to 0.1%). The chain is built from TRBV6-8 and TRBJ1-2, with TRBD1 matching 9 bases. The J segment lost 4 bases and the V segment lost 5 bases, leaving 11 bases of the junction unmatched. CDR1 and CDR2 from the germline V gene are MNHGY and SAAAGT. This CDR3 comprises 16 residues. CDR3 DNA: TGTGCCAGCAGTGACAGGACAGGGGTCACCACCTATGGCTACACCTTC. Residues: CASSDRTGVTTYGYTF.

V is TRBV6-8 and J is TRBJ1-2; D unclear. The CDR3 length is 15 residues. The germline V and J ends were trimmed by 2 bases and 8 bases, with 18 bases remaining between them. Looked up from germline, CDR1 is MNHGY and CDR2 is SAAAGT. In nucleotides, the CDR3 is TGTGCCAGCAGTTACCAGGAGGGCCTTTCTCACGGCTACACCTTC. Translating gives CASSYQEGLSHGYTF.

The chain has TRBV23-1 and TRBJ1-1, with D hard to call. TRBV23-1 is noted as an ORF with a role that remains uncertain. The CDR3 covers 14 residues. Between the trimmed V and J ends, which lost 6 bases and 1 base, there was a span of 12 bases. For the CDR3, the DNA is TGCGCCAGCAGCCAAGATTTGGGGAACACTGAAGCTTTCTTT. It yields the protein CASSQDLGNTEAFF.

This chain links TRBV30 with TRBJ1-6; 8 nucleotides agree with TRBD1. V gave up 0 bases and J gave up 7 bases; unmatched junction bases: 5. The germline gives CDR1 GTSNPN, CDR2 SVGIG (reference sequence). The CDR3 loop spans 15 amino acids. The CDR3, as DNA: TGTGCCTGGAGTGTCGGGACAGGCGTCAATTCACCCCTCCACTTT. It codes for CAWSVGTGVNSPLHF.

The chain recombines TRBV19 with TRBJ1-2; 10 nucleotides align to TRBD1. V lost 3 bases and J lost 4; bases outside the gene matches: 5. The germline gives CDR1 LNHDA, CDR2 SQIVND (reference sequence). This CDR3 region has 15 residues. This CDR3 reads CASSIDRGQRYGYTF. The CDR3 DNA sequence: TGTGCCAGTAGTATCGACAGGGGGCAGCGCTATGGCTACACCTTC.

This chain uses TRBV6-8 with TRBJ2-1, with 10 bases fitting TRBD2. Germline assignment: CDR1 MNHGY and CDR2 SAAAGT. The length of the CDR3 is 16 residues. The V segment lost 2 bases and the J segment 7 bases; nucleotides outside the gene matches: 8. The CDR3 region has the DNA TGTGCCAGCAGTTACGGTGCTAGCGGGAGAGGTAATGAGCAGTTCTTC. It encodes CASSYGASGRGNEQFF.

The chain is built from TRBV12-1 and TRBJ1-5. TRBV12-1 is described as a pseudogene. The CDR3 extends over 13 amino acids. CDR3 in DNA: TGTGCCAGCCAAGGGGGGAGCAATCAGCCCCAGCATTTT. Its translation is CASQGGSNQPQHF.

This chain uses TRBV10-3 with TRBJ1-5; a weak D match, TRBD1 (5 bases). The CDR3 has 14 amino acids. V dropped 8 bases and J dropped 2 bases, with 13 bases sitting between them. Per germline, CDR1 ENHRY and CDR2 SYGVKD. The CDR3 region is CAIRDYMGNQPQHF. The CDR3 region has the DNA TGTGCCATCCGGGACTACATGGGCAATCAGCCCCAGCATTTT.

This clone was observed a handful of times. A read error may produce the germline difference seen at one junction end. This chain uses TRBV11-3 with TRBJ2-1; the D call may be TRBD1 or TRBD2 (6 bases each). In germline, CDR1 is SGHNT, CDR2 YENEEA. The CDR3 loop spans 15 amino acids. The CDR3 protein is CASSLGGQVNNEQFF. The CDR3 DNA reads TGTGCTAGCAGCTTAGGGGGGCAGGTTAACAATGAGCAGTTCTTC.

The DNA of the CDR3 is TGTGCCAGCAGTTCGCCTACGGAGGGACGGGCTTTCTTT. Translated, it gives CASSSPTEGRAFF. The chain recombines TRBV6-8 with TRBJ1-1; D perhaps matches TRBD1 (5 bases). The CDR3 length is 13 residues. V was pared by 4 bases and J by 11 bases, with 17 bases between. Germline CDR1 and CDR2: MNHGY and SAAAGT.

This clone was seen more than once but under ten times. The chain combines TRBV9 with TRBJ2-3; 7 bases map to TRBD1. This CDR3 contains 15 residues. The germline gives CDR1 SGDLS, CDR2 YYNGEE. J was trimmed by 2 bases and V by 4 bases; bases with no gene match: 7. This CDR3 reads CASSPDRRVTDTQYF. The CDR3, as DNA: TGTGCCAGCAGCCCGGACAGGCGGGTCACAGATACGCAGTATTTT.

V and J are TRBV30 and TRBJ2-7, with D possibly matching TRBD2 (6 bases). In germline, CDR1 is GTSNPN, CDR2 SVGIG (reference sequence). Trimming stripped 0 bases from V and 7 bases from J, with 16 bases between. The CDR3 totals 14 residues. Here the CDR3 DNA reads TGTGCCTGGAGTGTAAGTGGAGGGACGGGGGAGCAGTACTTC. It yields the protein CAWSVSGGTGEQYF.

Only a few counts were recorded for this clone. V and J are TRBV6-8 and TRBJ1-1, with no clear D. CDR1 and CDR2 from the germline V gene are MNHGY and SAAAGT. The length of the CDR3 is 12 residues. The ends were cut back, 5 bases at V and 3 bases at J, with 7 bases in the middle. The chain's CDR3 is CASSTPYTEAFF. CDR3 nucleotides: TGTGCCAGCAGTACCCCGTACACTGAAGCTTTCTTT.

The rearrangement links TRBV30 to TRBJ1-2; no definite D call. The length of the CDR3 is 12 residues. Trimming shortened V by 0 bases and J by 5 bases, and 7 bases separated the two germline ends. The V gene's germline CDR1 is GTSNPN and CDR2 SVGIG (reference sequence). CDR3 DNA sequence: TGTGCCTGGAGTGTATCCGGGTATGGCTACACCTTC. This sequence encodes CAWSVSGYGYTF.

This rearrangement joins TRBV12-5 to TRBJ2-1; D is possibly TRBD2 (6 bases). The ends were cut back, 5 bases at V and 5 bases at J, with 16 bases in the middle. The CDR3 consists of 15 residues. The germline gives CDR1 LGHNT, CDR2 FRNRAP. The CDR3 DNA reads TGTGCTAGTGGTCGGGCGGAGGAGGGAAACAATGAGCAGTTCTTC. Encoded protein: CASGRAEEGNNEQFF.

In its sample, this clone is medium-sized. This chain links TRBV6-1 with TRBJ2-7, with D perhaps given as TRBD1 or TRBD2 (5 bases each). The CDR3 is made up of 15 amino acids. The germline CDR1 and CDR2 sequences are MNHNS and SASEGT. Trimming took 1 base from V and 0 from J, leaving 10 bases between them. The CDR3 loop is CASSEGDASSYEQYF. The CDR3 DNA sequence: TGTGCCAGCAGTGAAGGGGACGCCTCCTCCTACGAGCAGTACTTC.

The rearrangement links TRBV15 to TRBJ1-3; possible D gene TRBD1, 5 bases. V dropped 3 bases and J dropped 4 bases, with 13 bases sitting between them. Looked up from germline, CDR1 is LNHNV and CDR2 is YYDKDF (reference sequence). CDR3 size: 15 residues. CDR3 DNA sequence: TGTGCCACCAGCAGGGATCGGGGCGCGGGAAACACCATATATTTT. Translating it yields CATSRDRGAGNTIYF.

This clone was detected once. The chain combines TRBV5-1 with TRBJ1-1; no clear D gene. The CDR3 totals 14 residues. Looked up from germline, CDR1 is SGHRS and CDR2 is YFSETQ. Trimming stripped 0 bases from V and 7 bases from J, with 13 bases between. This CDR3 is CASSLAGGLVEAFF. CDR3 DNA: TGCGCCAGCAGCTTGGCGGGTGGTCTCGTTGAAGCTTTCTTT.

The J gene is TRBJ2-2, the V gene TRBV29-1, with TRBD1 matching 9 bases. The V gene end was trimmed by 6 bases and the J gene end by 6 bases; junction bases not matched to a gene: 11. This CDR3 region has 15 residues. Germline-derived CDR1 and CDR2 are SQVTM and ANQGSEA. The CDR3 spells CSVGLGTGSAGELFF. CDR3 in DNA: TGCAGCGTCGGGCTTGGGACAGGGAGCGCCGGGGAGCTGTTTTTT.

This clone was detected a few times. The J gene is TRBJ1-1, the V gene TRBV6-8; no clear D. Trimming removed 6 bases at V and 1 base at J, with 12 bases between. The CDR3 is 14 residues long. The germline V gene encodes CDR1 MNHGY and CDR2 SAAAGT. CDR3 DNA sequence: TGTGCCAGCAGCCCTTATGGACCGAACACTGAAGCTTTCTTT. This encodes CASSPYGPNTEAFF.

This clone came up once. In DNA, the CDR3 is TGCAGCGTGTTAAGACAAGTCGAGACCCAGTACTTC. Translated, it gives CSVLRQVETQYF. This chain uses TRBV29-1 with TRBJ2-5; unclear D gene. CDR3 length: 12 residues. Trimming cost V 6 bases and J 5 bases, with 13 bases left between them. Germline assignment: CDR1 SQVTM and CDR2 ANQGSEA.

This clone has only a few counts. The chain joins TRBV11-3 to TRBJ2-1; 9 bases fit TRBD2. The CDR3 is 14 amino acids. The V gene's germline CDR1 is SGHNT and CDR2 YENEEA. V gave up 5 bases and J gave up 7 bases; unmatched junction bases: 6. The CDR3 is CASSGGLAGNEQFF. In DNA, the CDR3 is TGTGCCAGCAGCGGGGGCCTAGCGGGAAATGAGCAGTTCTTC.

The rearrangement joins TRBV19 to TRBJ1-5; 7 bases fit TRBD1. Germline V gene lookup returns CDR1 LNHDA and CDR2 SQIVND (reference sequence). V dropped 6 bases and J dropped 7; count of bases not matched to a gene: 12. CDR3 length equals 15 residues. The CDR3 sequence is CASRRRQGEGQPQHF. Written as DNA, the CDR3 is TGTGCCAGTAGGAGGAGACAGGGAGAAGGACAGCCCCAGCATTTT. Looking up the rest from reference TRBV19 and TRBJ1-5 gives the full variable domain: DGGITQSPKYLFRKEGQNVTLSCEQNLNHDAMYWYRQDPGQGLRLIYYSQIVNDFQKGDIAEGYSVSREKKESFPLTVTSAQKNPTAFYLCASRRRQGEGQPQHFGDGTRLSIL.

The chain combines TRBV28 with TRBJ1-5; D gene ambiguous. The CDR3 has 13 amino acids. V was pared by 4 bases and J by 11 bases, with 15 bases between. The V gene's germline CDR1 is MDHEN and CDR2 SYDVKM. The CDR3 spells CASSSGGERAQHF. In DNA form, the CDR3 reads TGTGCCAGCAGTTCGGGTGGGGAGCGGGCCCAGCATTTT.